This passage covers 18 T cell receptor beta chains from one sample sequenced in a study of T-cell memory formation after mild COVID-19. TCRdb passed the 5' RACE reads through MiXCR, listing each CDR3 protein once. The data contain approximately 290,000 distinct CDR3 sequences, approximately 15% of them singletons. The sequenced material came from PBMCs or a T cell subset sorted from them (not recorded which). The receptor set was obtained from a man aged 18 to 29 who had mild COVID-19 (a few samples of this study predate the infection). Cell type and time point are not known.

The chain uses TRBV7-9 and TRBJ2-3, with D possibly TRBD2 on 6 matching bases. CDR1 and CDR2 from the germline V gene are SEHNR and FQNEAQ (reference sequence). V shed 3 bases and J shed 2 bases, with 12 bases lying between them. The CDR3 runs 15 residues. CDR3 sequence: CASSFEAGSTDTQYF. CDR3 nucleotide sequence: TGTGCCAGCAGCTTCGAGGCGGGGTCCACAGATACGCAGTATTTT.

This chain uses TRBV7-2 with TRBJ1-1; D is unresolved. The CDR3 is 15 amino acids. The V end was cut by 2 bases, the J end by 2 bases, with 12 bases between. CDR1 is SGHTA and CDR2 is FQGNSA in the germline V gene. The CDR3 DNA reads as TGTGCCAGCAGCTTATCGCGGATCCTCAACACTGAAGCTTTCTTT. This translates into CASSLSRILNTEAFF.

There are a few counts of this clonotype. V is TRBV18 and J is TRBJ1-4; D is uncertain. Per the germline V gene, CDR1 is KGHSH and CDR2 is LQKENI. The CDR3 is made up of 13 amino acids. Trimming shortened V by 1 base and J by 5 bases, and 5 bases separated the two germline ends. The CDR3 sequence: CASSPRANEKLFF. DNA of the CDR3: TGTGCCAGCTCACCACGGGCGAATGAAAAACTGTTTTTT.

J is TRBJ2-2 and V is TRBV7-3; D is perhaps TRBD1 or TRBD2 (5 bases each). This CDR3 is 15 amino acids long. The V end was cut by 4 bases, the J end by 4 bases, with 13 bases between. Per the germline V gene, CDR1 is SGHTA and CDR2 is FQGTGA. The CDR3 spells CASSSGAGTTGELFF. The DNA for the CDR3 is TGTGCCAGCAGCTCTGGGGCAGGGACCACCGGGGAGCTGTTTTTT.

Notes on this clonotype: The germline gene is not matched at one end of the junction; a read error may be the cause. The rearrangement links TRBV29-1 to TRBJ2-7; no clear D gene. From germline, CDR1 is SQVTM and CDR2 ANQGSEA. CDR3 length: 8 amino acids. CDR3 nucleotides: TGCAGCCGAGGTCCCACTGCCTTC. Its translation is CSRGPTAF.

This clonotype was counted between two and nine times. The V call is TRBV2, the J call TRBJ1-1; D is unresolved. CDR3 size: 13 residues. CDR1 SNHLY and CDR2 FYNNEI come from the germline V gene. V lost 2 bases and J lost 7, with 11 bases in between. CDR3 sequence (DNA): TGTGCCAGCAGTGAATTGTCGAGCGGTGAAGCTTTCTTT. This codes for CASSELSSGEAFF.

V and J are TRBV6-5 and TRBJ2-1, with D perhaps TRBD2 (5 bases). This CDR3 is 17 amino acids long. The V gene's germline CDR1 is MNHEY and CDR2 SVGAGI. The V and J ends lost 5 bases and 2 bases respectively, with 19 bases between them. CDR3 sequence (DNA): TGTGCCAGCAGTCCCGAGGGCCCTAACTCACCCTACAATGAGCAGTTCTTC. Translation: CASSPEGPNSPYNEQFF.

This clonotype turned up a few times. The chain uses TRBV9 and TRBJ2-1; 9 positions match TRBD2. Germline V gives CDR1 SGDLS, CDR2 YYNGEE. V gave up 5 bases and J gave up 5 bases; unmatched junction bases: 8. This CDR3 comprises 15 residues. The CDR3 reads CASSPVSGGNNEQFF. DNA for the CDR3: TGTGCCAGCAGTCCGGTTAGCGGGGGCAACAATGAGCAGTTCTTC. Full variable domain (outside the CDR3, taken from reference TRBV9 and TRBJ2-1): DSGVTQTPKHLITATGQRVTLRCSPRSGDLSVYWYQQSLDQGLQFLIQYYNGEERAKGNILERFSAQQFPDLHSELNLSSLELGDSALYFCASSPVSGGNNEQFFGPGTRLTVL.

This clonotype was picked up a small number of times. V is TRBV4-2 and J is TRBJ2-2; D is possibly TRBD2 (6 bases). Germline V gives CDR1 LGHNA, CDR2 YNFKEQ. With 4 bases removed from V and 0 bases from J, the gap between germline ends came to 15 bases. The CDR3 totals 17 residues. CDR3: CASSRQGPGANTGELFF. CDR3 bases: TGTGCCAGCAGCCGACAAGGCCCGGGGGCGAACACCGGGGAGCTGTTTTTT.

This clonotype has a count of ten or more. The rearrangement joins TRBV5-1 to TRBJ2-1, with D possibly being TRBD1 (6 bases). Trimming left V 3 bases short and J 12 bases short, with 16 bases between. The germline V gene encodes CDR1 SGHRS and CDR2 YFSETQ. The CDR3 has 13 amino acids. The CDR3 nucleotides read TGCGCCAGCAGCTCCTCACAGGGTTGGGGGCAGTTCTTC. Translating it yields CASSSSQGWGQFF.

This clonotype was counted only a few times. The CDR3 reads CASSQENTDTQYF. CDR3 in DNA: TGCGCCAGCAGCCAAGAGAACACAGATACGCAGTATTTT. The rearrangement uses TRBV4-1 and TRBJ2-3, with D hard to call. Per the germline V gene, CDR1 is MGHRA and CDR2 is YSYEKL. The CDR3 runs 13 residues. Trimming cost V 0 bases and J 2 bases, with 3 bases left between them.

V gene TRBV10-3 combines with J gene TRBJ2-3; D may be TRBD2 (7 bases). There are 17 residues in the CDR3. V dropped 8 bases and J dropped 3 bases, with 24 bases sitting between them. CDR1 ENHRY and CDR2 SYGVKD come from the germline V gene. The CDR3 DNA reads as TGTGCCATCGATACGGGGGGCCGGCGACCCGATACAGATACGCAGTATTTT. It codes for CAIDTGGRRPDTDTQYF.

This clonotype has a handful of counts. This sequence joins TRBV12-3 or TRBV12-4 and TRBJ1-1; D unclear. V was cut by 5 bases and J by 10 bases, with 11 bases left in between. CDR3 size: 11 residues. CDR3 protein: CASSVGPGAFF. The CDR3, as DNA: TGTGCCAGCAGTGTGGGCCCAGGAGCTTTCTTT.

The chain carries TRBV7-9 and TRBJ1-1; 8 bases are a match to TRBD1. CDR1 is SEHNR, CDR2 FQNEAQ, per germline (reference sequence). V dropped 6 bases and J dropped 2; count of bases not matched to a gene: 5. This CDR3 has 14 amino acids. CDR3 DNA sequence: TGTGCCAGCAGGACCTCAGGGGGCAACACTGAAGCTTTCTTT. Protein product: CASRTSGGNTEAFF.

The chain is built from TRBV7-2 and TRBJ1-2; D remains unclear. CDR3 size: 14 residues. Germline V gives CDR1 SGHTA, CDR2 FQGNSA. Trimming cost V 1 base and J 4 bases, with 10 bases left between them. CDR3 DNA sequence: TGTGCCAGCAGCTTAGGATTCAGAACCTATGGCTACACCTTC. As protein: CASSLGFRTYGYTF.

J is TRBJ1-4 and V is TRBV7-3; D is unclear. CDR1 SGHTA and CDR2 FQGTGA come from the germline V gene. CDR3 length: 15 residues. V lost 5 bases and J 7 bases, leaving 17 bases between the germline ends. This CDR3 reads CASSPDSIRGEKLFF. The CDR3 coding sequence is TGTGCCAGCAGCCCTGACTCAATTAGAGGTGAAAAACTGTTTTTT.

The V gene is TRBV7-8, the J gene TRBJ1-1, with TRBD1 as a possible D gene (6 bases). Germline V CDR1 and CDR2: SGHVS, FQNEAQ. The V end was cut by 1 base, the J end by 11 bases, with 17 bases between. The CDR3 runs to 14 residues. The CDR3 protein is CASSLGSAGEVAFF. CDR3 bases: TGTGCCAGCAGCTTAGGGTCGGCAGGGGAGGTGGCTTTCTTT.

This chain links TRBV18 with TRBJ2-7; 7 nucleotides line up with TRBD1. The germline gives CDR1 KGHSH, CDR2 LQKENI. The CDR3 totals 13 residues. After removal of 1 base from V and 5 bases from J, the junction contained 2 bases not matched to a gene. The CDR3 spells CASSPRDSHEQYV. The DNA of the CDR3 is TGTGCCAGCTCACCACGGGACAGCCACGAGCAGTACGTC.